This T cell receptor beta chain derives from a study of tumor-infiltrating lymphocytes in primary liver carcinoma. Co-extracted RNA and DNA came from roughly 20-30 mg of unsorted bulk tissue. Germline V gives CDR1 MNHEY, CDR2 SVGAGI. Trimming removed 6 bases from V and 0 bases from J, with 3 bases in between. This CDR3 has 11 amino acids. As concerns this clonotype: Its antigen is undetermined. A much larger clone lies one base from this, so it may be a read error. It is likely a read error, because the conserved phenylalanine at the end of the CDR3 is missing.

Study findings and constraints: A fraction of only about 7-25% of top clones appeared in all five tumor regions.

TCR beta cDNA was made from 450 to 500 ng total RNA with a constant-region primer. Three-round nested multiplex PCR performed with slightly modified ARM-PCR produced the TCR beta libraries. Amplification in the first two PCR rounds was performed using TRBV1-TRBV30 forward primers and a C-beta reverse primer for around 11 cycles each. Each CDR3 protein is one row after TCRdb ran MiXCR on the multiplex PCR reads. The sample gives roughly 30,000 distinct CDR3 sequences, 60% to 80% of which show up once; 25% to 35% is in the top ten. The material sequenced was liver tumor tissue from sampling region 3. Documented subset: tumor region T3, left-lateral pole. The chain is built from TRBV6-5 and TRBJ2-7, with no clear D. The receptor comes from a young woman with primary liver carcinoma and hepatitis B virus infection. For the CDR3, the DNA is TGTGCCAGCAGGTCCTCCTACGAGCAGTACATC. Protein sequence: CASRSSYEQYI.